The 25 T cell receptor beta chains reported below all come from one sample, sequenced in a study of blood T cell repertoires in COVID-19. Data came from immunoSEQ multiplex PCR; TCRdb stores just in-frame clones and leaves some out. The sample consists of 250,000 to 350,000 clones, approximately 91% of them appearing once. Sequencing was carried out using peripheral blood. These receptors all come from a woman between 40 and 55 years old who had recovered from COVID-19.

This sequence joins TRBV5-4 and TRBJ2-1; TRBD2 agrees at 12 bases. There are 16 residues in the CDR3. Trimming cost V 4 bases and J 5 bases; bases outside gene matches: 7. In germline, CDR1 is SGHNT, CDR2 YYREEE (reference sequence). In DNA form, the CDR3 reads TGTGCCAGCAGCGTATTGGGACTAGCGGGTAACAATGAGCAGTTCTTC. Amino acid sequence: CASSVLGLAGNNEQFF.

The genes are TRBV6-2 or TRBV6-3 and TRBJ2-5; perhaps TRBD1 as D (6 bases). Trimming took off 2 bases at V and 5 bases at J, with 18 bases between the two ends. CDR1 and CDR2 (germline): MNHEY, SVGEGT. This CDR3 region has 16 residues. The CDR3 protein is CASSYLGGPAWETQYF. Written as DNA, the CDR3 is TGTGCCAGCAGTTACCTAGGGGGTCCGGCTTGGGAGACCCAGTACTTC.

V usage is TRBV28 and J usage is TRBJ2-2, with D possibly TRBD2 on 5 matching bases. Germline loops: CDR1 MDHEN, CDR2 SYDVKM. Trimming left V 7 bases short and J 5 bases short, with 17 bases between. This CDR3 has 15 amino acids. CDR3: CASTLRGRDTGELFF. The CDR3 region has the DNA TGTGCCAGCACCCTTCGAGGGCGAGATACCGGGGAGCTGTTTTTT.

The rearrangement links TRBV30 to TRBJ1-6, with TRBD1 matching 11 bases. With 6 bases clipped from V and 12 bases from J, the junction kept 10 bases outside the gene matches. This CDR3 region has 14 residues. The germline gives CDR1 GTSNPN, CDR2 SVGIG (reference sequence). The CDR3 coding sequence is TGTGCCTGTCCAACGGGACAGGGGGATTTACCCCTCCACTTT. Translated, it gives CACPTGQGDLPLHF.

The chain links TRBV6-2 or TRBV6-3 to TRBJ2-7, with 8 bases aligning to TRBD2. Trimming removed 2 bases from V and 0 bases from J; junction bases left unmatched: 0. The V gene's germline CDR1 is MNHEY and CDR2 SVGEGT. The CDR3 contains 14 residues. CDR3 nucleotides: TGTGCCAGCAGTTACGGGACTAGCTCCTACGAGCAGTACTTC. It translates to CASSYGTSSYEQYF.

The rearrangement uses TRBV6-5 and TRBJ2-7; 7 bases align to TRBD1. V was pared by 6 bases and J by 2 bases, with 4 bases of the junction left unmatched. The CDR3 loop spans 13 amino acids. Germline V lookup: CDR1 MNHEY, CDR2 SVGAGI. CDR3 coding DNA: TGTGCCAGCAGGACAGGGCCCCCCTACGAGCAGTACTTC. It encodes CASRTGPPYEQYF.

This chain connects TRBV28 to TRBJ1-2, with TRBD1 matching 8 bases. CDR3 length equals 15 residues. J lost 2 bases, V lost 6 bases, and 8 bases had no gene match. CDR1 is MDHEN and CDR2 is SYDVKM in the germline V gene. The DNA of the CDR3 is TGTGCCAGCAGCCCCGGGACAGGCCCAAACTATGGCTACACCTTC. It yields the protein CASSPGTGPNYGYTF.

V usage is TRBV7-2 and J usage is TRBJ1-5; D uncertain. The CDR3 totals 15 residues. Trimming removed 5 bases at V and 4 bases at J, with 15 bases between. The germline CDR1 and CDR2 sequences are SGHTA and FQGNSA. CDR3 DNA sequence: TGTGCCAGCAGCGCCTACGGAGGCGCGAATCAGCCCCAGCATTTT. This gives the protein CASSAYGGANQPQHF.

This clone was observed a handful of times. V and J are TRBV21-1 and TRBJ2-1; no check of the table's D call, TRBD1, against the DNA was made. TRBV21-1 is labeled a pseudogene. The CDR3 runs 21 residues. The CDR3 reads CASSKPKRQGAGSGIFNEQFF. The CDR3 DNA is TGTGCCAGCAGCAAACCCAAACGACAGGGGGCGGGTAGCGGGATCTTCAATGAGCAGTTCTTC.

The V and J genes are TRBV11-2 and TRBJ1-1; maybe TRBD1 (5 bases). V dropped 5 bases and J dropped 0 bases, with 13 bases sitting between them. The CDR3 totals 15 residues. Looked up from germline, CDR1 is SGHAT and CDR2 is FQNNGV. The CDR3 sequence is CASSPRQTLNTEAFF. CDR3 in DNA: TGTGCCAGCAGCCCTCGACAGACCCTGAACACTGAAGCTTTCTTT. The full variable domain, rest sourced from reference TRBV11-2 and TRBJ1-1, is EAGVAQSPRYKIIEKRQSVAFWCNPISGHATLYWYQQILGQGPKLLIQFQNNGVVDDSQLPKDRFSAERLKGVDSTLKIQPAKLEDSAVYLCASSPRQTLNTEAFFGQGTRLTVV.

The CDR3 DNA is TGTGCCAGCAGCTTAGGGGGACAATTCTACGAGCAGTACTTC. It yields the protein CASSLGGQFYEQYF. The chain combines TRBV5-4 with TRBJ2-7; D possibly corresponds to TRBD1 (6 bases). The germline V and J ends were trimmed by 2 bases and 3 bases, with 12 bases remaining between them. This CDR3 is 14 amino acids long. Germline V lookup: CDR1 SGHNT, CDR2 YYREEE (reference sequence).

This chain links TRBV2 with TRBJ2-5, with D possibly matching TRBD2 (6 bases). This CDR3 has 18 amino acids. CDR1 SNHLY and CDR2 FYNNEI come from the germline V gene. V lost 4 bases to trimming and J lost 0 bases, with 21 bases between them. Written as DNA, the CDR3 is TGTGCCAGCAGTGTTCCCGGGACTCCGGAAACATACCAAGAGACCCAGTACTTC. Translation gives CASSVPGTPETYQETQYF.

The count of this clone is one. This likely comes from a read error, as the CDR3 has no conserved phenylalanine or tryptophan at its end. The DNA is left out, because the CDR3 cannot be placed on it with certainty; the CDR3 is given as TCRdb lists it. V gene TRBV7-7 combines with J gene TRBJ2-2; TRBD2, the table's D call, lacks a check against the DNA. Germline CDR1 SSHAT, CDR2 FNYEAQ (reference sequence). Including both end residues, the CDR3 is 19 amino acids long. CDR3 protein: CASSLVRVRVTYTGELFFS.

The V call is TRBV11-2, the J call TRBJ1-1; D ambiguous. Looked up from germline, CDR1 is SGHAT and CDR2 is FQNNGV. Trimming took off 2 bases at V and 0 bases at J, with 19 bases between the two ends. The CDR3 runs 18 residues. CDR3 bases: TGTGCCAGCAGCTTACTCTCGGGAACCCGAACCCTGAACACTGAAGCTTTCTTT. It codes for CASSLLSGTRTLNTEAFF.

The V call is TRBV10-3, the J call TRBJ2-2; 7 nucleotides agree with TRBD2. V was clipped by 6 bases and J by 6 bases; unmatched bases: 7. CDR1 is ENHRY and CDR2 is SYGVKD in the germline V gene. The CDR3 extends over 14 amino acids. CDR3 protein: CAIRGPGGPGELFF. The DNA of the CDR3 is TGTGCCATCAGAGGCCCGGGGGGTCCCGGGGAGCTGTTTTTT.

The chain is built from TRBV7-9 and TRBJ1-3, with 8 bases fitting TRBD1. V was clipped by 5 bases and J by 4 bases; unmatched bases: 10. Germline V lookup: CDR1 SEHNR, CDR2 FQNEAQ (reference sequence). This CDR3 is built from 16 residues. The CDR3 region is CASSPGQGVGGNTIYF. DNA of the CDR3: TGTGCCAGCAGCCCTGGACAGGGCGTCGGAGGAAACACCATATATTTT.

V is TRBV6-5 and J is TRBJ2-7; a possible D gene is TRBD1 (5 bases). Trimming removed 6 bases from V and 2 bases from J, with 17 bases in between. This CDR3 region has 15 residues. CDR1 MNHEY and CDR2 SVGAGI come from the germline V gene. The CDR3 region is CASRPHLTETYEQYF. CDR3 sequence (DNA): TGTGCCAGCAGACCCCACCTGACAGAAACCTACGAGCAGTACTTC.

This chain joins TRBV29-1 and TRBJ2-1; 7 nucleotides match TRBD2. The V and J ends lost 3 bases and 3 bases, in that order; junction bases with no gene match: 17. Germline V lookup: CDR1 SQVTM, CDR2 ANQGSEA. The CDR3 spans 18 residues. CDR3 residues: CSVDGVSFGRFSYNEQFF. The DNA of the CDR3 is TGCAGCGTTGATGGGGTTTCCTTCGGGAGGTTTAGCTACAATGAGCAGTTCTTC.

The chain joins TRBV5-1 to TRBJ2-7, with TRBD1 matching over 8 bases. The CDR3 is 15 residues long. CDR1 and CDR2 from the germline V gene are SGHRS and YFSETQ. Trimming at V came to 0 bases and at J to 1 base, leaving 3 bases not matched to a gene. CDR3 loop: CASSLEQGESYEQYF. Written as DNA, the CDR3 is TGCGCCAGCAGCTTGGAACAGGGGGAATCCTACGAGCAGTACTTC. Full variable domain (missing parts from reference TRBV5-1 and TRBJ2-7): KAGVTQTPRYLIKTRGQQVTLSCSPISGHRSVSWYQQTPGQGLQFLFEYFSETQRNKGNFPGRFSGRQFSNSRSEMNVSTLELGDSALYLCASSLEQGESYEQYFGPGTRLTVT.

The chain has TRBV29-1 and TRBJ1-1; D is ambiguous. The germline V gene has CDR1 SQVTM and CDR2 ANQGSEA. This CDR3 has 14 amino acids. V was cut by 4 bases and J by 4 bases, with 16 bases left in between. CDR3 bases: TGCAGCGTTGGGGAGCCTCATCCTGGCACTGAAGCTTTCTTT. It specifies CSVGEPHPGTEAFF.

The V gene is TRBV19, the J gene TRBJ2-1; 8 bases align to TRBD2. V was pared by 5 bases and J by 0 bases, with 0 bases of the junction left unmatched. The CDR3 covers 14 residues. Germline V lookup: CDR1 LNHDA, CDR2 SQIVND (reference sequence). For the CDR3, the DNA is TGTGCCAGTAGTCTAGCGGGCTCCTACAATGAGCAGTTCTTC. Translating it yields CASSLAGSYNEQFF.

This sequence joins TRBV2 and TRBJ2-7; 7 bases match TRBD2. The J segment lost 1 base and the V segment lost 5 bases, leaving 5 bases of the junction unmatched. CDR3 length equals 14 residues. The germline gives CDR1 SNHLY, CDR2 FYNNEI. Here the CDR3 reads CASSTQRGSYEQYF. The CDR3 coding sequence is TGTGCCAGCAGTACGCAGCGGGGTTCCTACGAGCAGTACTTC.

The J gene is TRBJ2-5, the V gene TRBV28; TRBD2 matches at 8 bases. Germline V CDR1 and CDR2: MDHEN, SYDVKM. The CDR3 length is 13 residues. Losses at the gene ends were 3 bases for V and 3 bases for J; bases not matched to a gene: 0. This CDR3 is CASSFGGEETQYF. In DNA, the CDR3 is TGTGCCAGCAGTTTCGGGGGGGAAGAGACCCAGTACTTC.

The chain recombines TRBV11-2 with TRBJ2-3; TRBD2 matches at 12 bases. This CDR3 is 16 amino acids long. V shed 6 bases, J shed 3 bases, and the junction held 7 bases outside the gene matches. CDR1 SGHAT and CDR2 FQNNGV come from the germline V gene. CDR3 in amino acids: CASRSTSGSLTDTQYF. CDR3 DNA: TGTGCCAGCAGGTCGACTAGCGGGAGTCTGACAGATACGCAGTATTTT.

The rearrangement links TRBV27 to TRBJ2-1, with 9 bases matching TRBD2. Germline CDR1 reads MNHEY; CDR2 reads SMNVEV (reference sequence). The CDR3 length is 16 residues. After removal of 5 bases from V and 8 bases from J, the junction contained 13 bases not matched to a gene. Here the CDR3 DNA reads TGTGCCAGCAGTCTCCTGGGTGCGGGAGGGGTAGATGAGCAGTTCTTC. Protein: CASSLLGAGGVDEQFF.